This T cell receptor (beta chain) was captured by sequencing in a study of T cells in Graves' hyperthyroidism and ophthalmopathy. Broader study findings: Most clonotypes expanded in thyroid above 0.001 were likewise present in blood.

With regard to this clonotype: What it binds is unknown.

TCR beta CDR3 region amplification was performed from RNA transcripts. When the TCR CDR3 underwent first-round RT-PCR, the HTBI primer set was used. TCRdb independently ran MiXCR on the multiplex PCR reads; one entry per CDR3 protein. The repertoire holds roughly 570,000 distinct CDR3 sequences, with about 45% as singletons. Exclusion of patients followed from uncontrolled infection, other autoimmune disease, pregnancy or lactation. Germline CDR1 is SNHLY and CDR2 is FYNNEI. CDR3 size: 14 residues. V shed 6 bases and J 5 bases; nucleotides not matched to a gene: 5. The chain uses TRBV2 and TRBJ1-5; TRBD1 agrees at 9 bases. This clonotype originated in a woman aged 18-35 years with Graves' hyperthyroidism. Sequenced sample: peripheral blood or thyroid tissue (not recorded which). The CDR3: CASSRDRAHQPQHF. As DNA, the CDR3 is TGTGCCAGCAGCCGGGACAGGGCCCATCAGCCCCAGCATTTT.